Presented here are 19 T cell receptor beta chains from one specimen sequenced in a study of sequential checkpoint blockade in melanoma (dated by TCRdb to between 2018 and 2020). What this sample's treatment or condition label stands for: randomized to nivolumab then ipilimumab (arm A) or the reverse (arm B). Libraries were constructed by the immunoSEQ multiplex PCR assay. Imported from immuneACCESS, the table was reduced by TCRdb to in-frame sequences with V and J called. These copies leave out some clones; in studies compared against another copy, an unresolved V gene accounts for under half, and the cause of the remainder is not known. Counted in this sample were roughly 450 clones; roughly 27% of them appeared once. Clones ranked in the top ten supply roughly 36% of the sample. The specimen comprised tumor tissue (inferred from file names), sampled from a patient given nivolumab and ipilimumab in sequence. The receptors derive from a human donor with melanoma.

This clone was picked up a small number of times. V and J are TRBV6-1 and TRBJ2-3; a possible D gene is TRBD2 (6 bases). Germline CDR1 is MNHNS and CDR2 is SASEGT. V lost 0 bases to trimming and J lost 13 bases, with 11 bases between them. CDR3 length: 12 amino acids. The CDR3 sequence is CASSEAFGTEYF. The CDR3 DNA reads as TGTGCCAGCAGTGAAGCGTTTGGGACTGAGTATTTT.

This clone is judged medium-sized. The chain uses TRBV11-3 and TRBJ2-5, with 15 bases fitting TRBD2. Losses at the gene ends were 3 bases for V and 2 bases for J; bases not matched to a gene: 4. The CDR3 has 17 residues. CDR1 and CDR2 (germline): SGHNT, YENEEA. The CDR3 is CASSLGLAGGLQETQYF. The CDR3 DNA follows: TGTGCCAGCAGCTTGGGACTAGCGGGGGGCCTACAAGAGACCCAGTACTTC.

This clone qualifies as medium-sized. V is TRBV11-3 and J is TRBJ2-1; 8 nucleotides line up with TRBD1. The V gene end was trimmed by 1 base and the J gene end by 5 bases; junction bases not matched to a gene: 7. This CDR3 is 16 amino acids long. The germline V gene encodes CDR1 SGHNT and CDR2 YENEEA. CDR3 nucleotides: TGTGCCAGCAGCTTAGGATTTGGACAGGGAGACAATGAGCAGTTCTTC. Amino acids: CASSLGFGQGDNEQFF. The complete variable domain, with remaining parts taken from reference TRBV11-3 and TRBJ2-1, reads EAGVVQSPRYKIIEKKQPVAFWCNPISGHNTLYWYLQNLGQGPELLIRYENEEAVDDSQLPKDRFSAERLKGVDSTLKIQPAELGDSAVYLCASSLGFGQGDNEQFFGPGTRLTVL.

This rearrangement joins TRBV9 to TRBJ2-3; D remains ambiguous. The CDR3 has 15 residues. Looked up from germline, CDR1 is SGDLS and CDR2 is YYNGEE. V lost 0 bases to trimming and J lost 0 bases, with 8 bases between them. CDR3 sequence (DNA): TGTGCCAGCAGCGTAGGGTTTGGGAGCACAGATACGCAGTATTTT. Amino acids: CASSVGFGSTDTQYF.

This clone was seen a single time. The chain carries TRBV25-1 and TRBJ1-4; D perhaps matches TRBD1 (6 bases). The CDR3 runs to 15 residues. V gave up 8 bases and J gave up 1 base, with 14 bases separating them. In germline, CDR1 is MGHDK, CDR2 SYGVNS. The DNA of the CDR3 is TGTGCCAGCGGGGGGCCGACAGGAACTAATGAAAAACTGTTTTTT. Protein product: CASGGPTGTNEKLFF.

A few counts support this clone. CDR3 loop: CASSPTSSGAQETQYF. The DNA for the CDR3 is TGTGCCAGCAGCCCGACGTCCTCCGGGGCCCAGGAGACCCAGTACTTC. The V and J genes are TRBV9 and TRBJ2-5; the D gene could be TRBD1 or TRBD2 (5 bases each). The CDR3 is 16 amino acids. V was trimmed by 4 bases and J by 5 bases, leaving 21 bases between them. In germline, CDR1 is SGDLS, CDR2 YYNGEE.

This rearrangement joins TRBV6-8 to TRBJ1-2; D is ambiguous. The V end was cut by 5 bases, the J end by 3 bases, with 10 bases between. This CDR3 is built from 13 residues. Per the germline V gene, CDR1 is MNHGY and CDR2 is SAAAGT. CDR3 loop: CASSEGADYGYTF. The DNA of the CDR3 is TGTGCCAGCAGTGAGGGAGCAGACTATGGCTACACCTTC.

By frequency in the sample, this clone is large. V and J are TRBV11-3 and TRBJ1-1; D is unresolved. V was clipped by 7 bases and J by 0 bases, with 12 bases between them. Germline CDR1 and CDR2: SGHNT and YENEEA. The CDR3 sequence is 14 residues long. The CDR3 DNA reads as TGTGCCAGCAACATTGAACATTTGAACACTGAAGCTTTCTTT. Protein sequence: CASNIEHLNTEAFF.

This clone has more than one count but fewer than ten. This chain uses TRBV21-1 with TRBJ1-1. TRBV21-1 is an annotated pseudogene. CDR3 length equals 14 residues. The CDR3 is CASSRPGLNTEAFF. The CDR3 region has the DNA TGTGCCAGCAGCCGTCCAGGACTGAACACTGAAGCTTTCTTT.

The chain is built from TRBV11-3 and TRBJ2-1; 11 bases agree with TRBD2. The J segment lost 5 bases and the V segment lost 5 bases, leaving 5 bases of the junction unmatched. The CDR3 covers 15 residues. The germline V gene encodes CDR1 SGHNT and CDR2 YENEEA. CDR3: CASSPGLAVNNEQFF. For the CDR3, the DNA is TGTGCCAGCAGCCCGGGACTAGCGGTGAACAATGAGCAGTTCTTC.

The rearrangement uses TRBV6-8 and TRBJ2-2; 9 nucleotides agree with TRBD1. V lost 5 bases, J lost 7 bases, and 5 bases stayed unmatched. Germline-derived CDR1 and CDR2 are MNHGY and SAAAGT. The CDR3 contains 14 residues. CDR3 sequence: CASSDDRGSGELFF. The CDR3 DNA reads as TGTGCCAGCAGTGATGACAGGGGGAGCGGGGAGCTGTTTTTT.

This clone was seen a handful of times. The V gene is TRBV6-8, the J gene TRBJ2-3, with D possibly matching TRBD2 (7 bases). Germline-derived CDR1 and CDR2 are MNHGY and SAAAGT. V lost 7 bases, J lost 3 bases, and 23 bases lay in between. This CDR3 spans 17 amino acids. The CDR3 nucleotides are TGTGCCAGCAACTTCGTCCTCGGCGGGGGCCCTACAGATACGCAGTATTTT. Translating it yields CASNFVLGGGPTDTQYF.

Sample share makes this clone medium-sized. The chain carries TRBV11-3 and TRBJ1-3; D is possibly TRBD1 (5 bases). Per germline, CDR1 SGHNT and CDR2 YENEEA. The CDR3 spans 16 residues. With 5 bases removed from V and 7 bases from J, the gap between germline ends came to 21 bases. The CDR3 DNA sequence: TGTGCCAGCAGCACGAGGGACGCCCCGATCGGGAACACCATATATTTT. Its protein product is CASSTRDAPIGNTIYF.

By frequency in the sample, this clone is medium-sized. The CDR3, as DNA: TGTGCCAGCAGCCCCGCGGCAGGGGTCACTGAAGCTTTCTTT. Translating it yields CASSPAAGVTEAFF. The rearrangement uses TRBV11-3 and TRBJ1-1; perhaps TRBD1 as D (6 bases). The CDR3 is made up of 14 amino acids. The V end lost 5 bases, the J end lost 4 bases, and 14 bases lay between the germline ends. The germline gives CDR1 SGHNT, CDR2 YENEEA. Filled out from reference TRBV11-3 and TRBJ1-1, the complete variable domain reads EAGVVQSPRYKIIEKKQPVAFWCNPISGHNTLYWYLQNLGQGPELLIRYENEEAVDDSQLPKDRFSAERLKGVDSTLKIQPAELGDSAVYLCASSPAAGVTEAFFGQGTRLTVV.

The count of this clone is one. V is TRBV10-2 and J is TRBJ1-2, with TRBD1 as a possible D gene (6 bases). Germline loops: CDR1 WSHSY, CDR2 SAAADI. The V and J ends lost 8 bases and 4 bases respectively, with 14 bases between them. This CDR3 contains 13 residues. CDR3 in DNA: TGCGCCAGCGGCCCGACAGGCCCCTATGGCTACACCTTC. As protein: CASGPTGPYGYTF.

This clone is medium-sized within its sample. The genes are TRBV11-3 and TRBJ2-2, with D maybe TRBD2 (5 bases). Per germline, CDR1 SGHNT and CDR2 YENEEA. Deletions cut 5 bases from V and 5 bases from J, with 12 bases between. The CDR3 covers 14 residues. The CDR3 loop is CASSPDPGTGELFF. Here the CDR3 DNA reads TGTGCCAGCAGCCCTGACCCGGGAACCGGGGAGCTGTTTTTT.

The chain joins TRBV29-1 to TRBJ1-1, with 10 bases that match TRBD1. Germline CDR1 is SQVTM and CDR2 is ANQGSEA. With 6 bases clipped from V and 4 bases from J, the junction kept 5 bases outside the gene matches. This CDR3 spans 13 amino acids. The CDR3 reads CSVDRGSSTEAFF. In DNA, the CDR3 is TGCAGCGTGGACAGGGGGTCGAGCACTGAAGCTTTCTTT.

This clone was picked up a small number of times. The junction and the germline gene differ at one end; a read error may be behind it. J is TRBJ2-1 and V is TRBV6-8; D may be TRBD2 (7 bases). Germline loops: CDR1 MNHGY, CDR2 SAAAGT. The CDR3 sequence is 15 residues long. The CDR3 protein is CASSDSAGAGNEQFF. For the CDR3, the DNA is TGTGCCAGCAGTGACTCGGCGGGGGCTGGGAATGAGCAGTTCTTC.

The V gene is TRBV9, the J gene TRBJ1-1; no reliable D call. Germline V lookup: CDR1 SGDLS, CDR2 YYNGEE. The CDR3 has 13 amino acids. Trimming removed 0 bases from V and 3 bases from J, with 6 bases in between. The CDR3 sequence: CASSVEGYTEAFF. Written as DNA, the CDR3 is TGTGCCAGCAGCGTAGAGGGTTACACTGAAGCTTTCTTT. The full variable domain, in which reference TRBV9 and TRBJ1-1 provide the parts outside the CDR3, is DSGVTQTPKHLITATGQRVTLRCSPRSGDLSVYWYQQSLDQGLQFLIQYYNGEERAKGNILERFSAQQFPDLHSELNLSSLELGDSALYFCASSVEGYTEAFFGQGTRLTVV.